These 20 T cell receptor beta chains came from one sample sequenced in a study of Tregs in tolerant kidney transplant recipients. Using immunoSEQ multiplex PCR, the repertoire was profiled, and TCRdb retains in-frame clones only, with some absent. The repertoire table contains tens of thousands of clones. Recipients received nonmyeloablative bone marrow transplants from related graft donors, with transient mixed chimerism. Specimen: CD4+ T cells from blood (PBMCs), collected 24 months after the transplant. These receptors were collected from a human patient who received a combined kidney and bone marrow transplant. Some T cells may have come from the graft donor.

About this clone itself: The CDR3 is cut off 3 residues early in the read; its end comes from the germline J gene. The chain carries TRBV20-1 and TRBJ2-7; 7 positions agree with TRBD1. CDR3 length: 12 amino acids. The V segment lost 6 bases and the J segment 3 bases; nucleotides outside the gene matches: 5. The germline V gene encodes CDR1 DFQATT and CDR2 SNEGSKA (reference sequence). The covered CDR3 bases are TGCAGTGCCCGGACAGGCAACTACGAG. This codes for CSARTGNYE. The complete CDR3 reads CSARTGNYEQYF.

With respect to this clone: The read terminates 3 residues before the CDR3 end, so the remaining end is supplied by the germline J gene. The chain carries TRBV5-1 and TRBJ2-7, with 7 bases matching TRBD1. Trimming took 4 bases from V and 6 from J; bases not matched to a gene: 13. The CDR3 consists of 15 residues. Germline-derived CDR1 and CDR2 are SGHRS and YFSETQ. The chain's CDR3 is CASSITGDIGVEQYF. The sequenced CDR3 bases are TGCGCCAGCAGCATTACAGGGGACATCGGGGTCGAG.

To note about this clone: The CDR3 end falls 3 residues outside the read, so it is completed with the germline J gene. V and J are TRBV10-2 and TRBJ2-1; D is ambiguous. Per germline, CDR1 WSHSY and CDR2 SAAADI. Trimming took 2 bases from V and 9 from J, leaving 11 bases between them. CDR3 length: 13 residues. Partial CDR3 DNA: TGCGCCAGCAGTGAGGTACCCGTGGCTGAG. This gives the protein CASSEVPVAE. The full CDR3 protein reads CASSEVPVAEQFF.

Worth noting for this clone: The missing CDR3 end, 3 residues past where the read stops, is filled in from the germline J gene. This chain uses TRBV5-1 with TRBJ1-2; no firm D call. The CDR3 totals 15 residues. Looked up from germline, CDR1 is SGHRS and CDR2 is YFSETQ. V gave up 2 bases and J gave up 7 bases, with 18 bases separating them. The CDR3 protein is CASSLGGQVRGGYTF. The sequenced part of the CDR3 DNA is TGCGCCAGCAGCTTAGGTGGGCAGGTACGAGGTGGC.

As concerns this clone: The sequence runs out 3 residues before the end of the CDR3; the remainder is reconstructed from the germline J gene. This sequence joins TRBV19 and TRBJ2-2; a weak D match, TRBD1 (5 bases). The CDR3 length is 14 residues. The germline CDR1 and CDR2 sequences are LNHDA and SQIVND (reference sequence). With 3 bases removed from V and 2 bases from J, the gap between germline ends came to 7 bases. The covered CDR3 bases are TGTGCCAGTAGTATGCAGGGTAACACCGGGGAG. It translates to CASSMQGNTGE. In full, the CDR3 reads CASSMQGNTGELFF.

On this clone: The read ends 3 residues before the CDR3 terminus; that terminus is restored from the germline J gene. This chain connects TRBV5-1 to TRBJ2-2; D is unclear. V was cut by 0 bases and J by 2 bases, with 11 bases left in between. CDR3 length: 16 amino acids. Germline CDR1 and CDR2: SGHRS and YFSETQ. CDR3 sequence reads: CASSLVPVDNTGELFF. The sequenced part of the CDR3 DNA is TGCGCCAGCAGCTTGGTCCCGGTCGATAACACCGGGGAG.

CDR3 DNA (partial): TGTGCCAGCAGCCCAGGGACTAGCGTTTACAATGAG. Amino acids: CASSPGTSVYNE. The whole CDR3 protein reads CASSPGTSVYNEQFF. J is TRBJ2-1 and V is TRBV7-2, with TRBD2 matching 10 bases. The read ends 3 residues early relative to the CDR3; the germline J gene fills the gap. Trimming at V came to 5 bases and at J to 4 bases, leaving 5 bases not matched to a gene. The CDR3 sequence is 15 residues long. From germline, CDR1 is SGHTA and CDR2 FQGNSA. The entire variable domain, with the rest obtained from reference TRBV7-2 and TRBJ2-1, is as follows: GAGVSQSPSNKVTEKGKDVELRCDPISGHTALYWYRQSLGQGLEFLIYFQGNSAPDKSGLPSDRFSAERTGGSVSTLTIQRTQQEDSAVYLCASSPGTSVYNEQFFGPGTRLTVL.

Regarding this clone: The missing CDR3 end, 3 residues past where the read stops, is filled in from the germline J gene. This chain links TRBV20-1 with TRBJ2-2; 8 bases agree with TRBD1. Germline V gene sequence: CDR1 DFQATT, CDR2 SNEGSKA (reference sequence). Unmatched junction bases numbered 6, after V lost 6 bases and J lost 0 bases. This CDR3 comprises 15 residues. The CDR3 sequence: CSAGPGQANTGELFF. The CDR3 bases that were read are TGCAGTGCCGGTCCGGGACAGGCGAACACCGGGGAG.

As regards this clone: The read comes to an end 3 residues before the CDR3 does, leaving the germline J gene to fill in the end. The J gene is TRBJ1-2, the V gene TRBV10-3, with 7 bases aligning to TRBD1. Germline V gene sequence: CDR1 ENHRY, CDR2 SYGVKD. The length of the CDR3 is 14 residues. Trimming at V came to 4 bases and at J to 6 bases, leaving 8 bases not matched to a gene. The CDR3 region is CAISADREGHGYTF. Partial CDR3 DNA: TGTGCCATCAGTGCCGACAGGGAAGGCCATGGC.

The CDR3 spells CAWGDRTSHQPQHF. The covered CDR3 bases are TGTGCCTGGGGGGACAGGACGAGCCATCAGCCC. The rearrangement links TRBV30 to TRBJ1-5, with 8 bases identical to TRBD1. Read coverage stops 3 residues before the CDR3 terminus; the germline J gene supplies the remainder. CDR3 length: 14 residues. The germline gives CDR1 GTSNPN, CDR2 SVGIG (reference sequence). V lost 5 bases, J lost 5 bases, and 8 bases stayed unmatched.

CDR3 DNA (partial): TGTGCCAGCAGCTCTAGCACAGATACG. Translation gives CASSSSTDT. The whole CDR3 is CASSSSTDTQYF. The gene calls are TRBV7-2 and TRBJ2-3; D remains unclear. The read finishes 3 residues shy of the CDR3 end, and the germline J gene is used to complete it. The V gene's germline CDR1 is SGHTA and CDR2 FQGNSA. V was shortened by 4 bases and J by 0 bases, with 2 bases between the two germline ends. CDR3 size: 12 residues. Complete variable domain (other parts from reference TRBV7-2 and TRBJ2-3): GAGVSQSPSNKVTEKGKDVELRCDPISGHTALYWYRQSLGQGLEFLIYFQGNSAPDKSGLPSDRFSAERTGGSVSTLTIQRTQQEDSAVYLCASSSSTDTQYFGPGTRLTVL.

Comments on this clone: Mismatch with germline at one junction end may stem from a read error. The sequence runs out 3 residues before the end of the CDR3; the remainder is reconstructed from the germline J gene. The chain links TRBV18 to TRBJ1-1, with a weak D call TRBD1 (6 bases). Looked up from germline, CDR1 is KGHSH and CDR2 is LQKENI. This CDR3 spans 14 amino acids. The CDR3 loop is CARSPPSGGGGAFF. CDR3 DNA, as far as it was read: TGTGCCAGATCACCACCGTCGGGGGGGGGCGGA. The complete variable domain, with remaining parts taken from reference TRBV18 and TRBJ1-1, reads NAGVMQNPRHLVRRRGQEARLRCSPMKGHSHVYWYRQLPEEGLKFMVYLQKENIIDESGMPKERFSAEFPKEGPSILRIQQVVRGDSAAYFCARSPPSGGGGAFFGQGTRLTVV.

On this clone itself: The read ends 3 residues early relative to the CDR3; the germline J gene fills the gap. The chain couples TRBV11-2 to TRBJ2-5; 9 bases match TRBD1. J gave up 6 bases and V 4 bases, and 6 bases lay outside the gene matches. This CDR3 has 14 amino acids. Germline lookup yields CDR1 SGHAT and CDR2 FQNNGV. CDR3 bases read: TGTGCCAGCAGCTCCGGGACAGGGTTGAAGACC. It translates to CASSSGTGLKT. The CDR3, in full, reads CASSSGTGLKTQYF.

Here the CDR3 reads CSATSTISYEQYF. The part of the CDR3 DNA that was read is TGCAGCGCCACGTCGACAATCTCCTACGAG. The V and J genes are TRBV29-1 and TRBJ2-7; no definite D call. The CDR3 extends 3 residues past the end of the read, so its final part is completed from the germline J gene. CDR3 length: 13 residues. Trimming left V 7 bases short and J 0 bases short, with 13 bases between. Germline V lookup: CDR1 SQVTM, CDR2 ANQGSEA.

Incomplete CDR3 DNA: TGTGCCAGCAGCGGACTAGCGGGAGCCGTGGAGACC. Its translation: CASSGLAGAVET. The entire CDR3 is CASSGLAGAVETQYF. V gene TRBV7-2 combines with J gene TRBJ2-5; TRBD2 agrees at 13 bases. The read halts 3 residues ahead of the CDR3 end, with the missing end drawn from the germline J gene. The V gene end was trimmed by 5 bases and the J gene end by 5 bases; junction bases not matched to a gene: 5. Germline V gene sequence: CDR1 SGHTA, CDR2 FQGNSA. The CDR3 consists of 15 residues.

On this clone: The read ends 3 residues before the CDR3 terminus; that terminus is restored from the germline J gene. The J gene is TRBJ2-3, the V gene TRBV5-4, with 7 bases that match TRBD1. The CDR3 length is 15 residues. CDR1 is SGHNT and CDR2 is YYREEE in the germline V gene (reference sequence). The trim removed 2 bases at V and 4 bases at J, leaving 7 bases unmatched. The sequenced part of the CDR3 DNA is TGTGCCAGCAGCTTAGGGTTCCAGGGGGCAGATACG. Protein sequence: CASSLGFQGADT. In full, the CDR3 reads CASSLGFQGADTQYF.

On this clone itself: Read coverage stops 3 residues before the CDR3 terminus; the germline J gene supplies the remainder. The chain is built from TRBV5-4 and TRBJ2-1, with 9 bases aligning to TRBD1. Trimming at V came to 5 bases and at J to 1 base, leaving 4 bases not matched to a gene. Germline-derived CDR1 and CDR2 are SGHNT and YYREEE (reference sequence). There are 15 residues in the CDR3. The covered CDR3 bases are TGTGCCAGCAGAAAGGGACAGGGATCCTACAATGAG. Its translation: CASRKGQGSYNE. The whole CDR3 reads CASRKGQGSYNEQFF. The full variable domain, completed using reference TRBV5-4 and TRBJ2-1, is ETGVTQSPTHLIKTRGQQVTLRCSSQSGHNTVSWYQQALGQGPQFIFQYYREEENGRGNFPPRFSGLQFPNYSSELNVNALELDDSALYLCASRKGQGSYNEQFFGPGTRLTVL.

To note about this clone: The read terminates 3 residues before the CDR3 end, so the remaining end is supplied by the germline J gene. The V and J genes are TRBV20-1 and TRBJ1-1, with a tentative D call TRBD1 (6 bases). Germline loops: CDR1 DFQATT, CDR2 SNEGSKA (reference sequence). V was clipped by 4 bases and J by 4 bases, with 10 bases between them. The CDR3 spans 12 residues. Partial CDR3 DNA: TGCAGTGCTACAATCAGGGGCACTGAA. It is translated as CSATIRGTE. The whole CDR3 reads CSATIRGTEAFF.

A remark on this clone: The read gets to within 3 residues of the CDR3 end, and the germline J gene fills in the rest. The chain links TRBV5-4 to TRBJ2-1; 8 nucleotides match TRBD2. Trimming at V came to 5 bases and at J to 4 bases, leaving 8 bases not matched to a gene. Germline CDR1 and CDR2: SGHNT and YYREEE (reference sequence). The CDR3 runs to 15 residues. The CDR3 DNA, read in part, is TGTGCCAGCAGTCAAAGCGGGAGAGGATACAATGAG. Amino acid sequence: CASSQSGRGYNE. The whole CDR3 is CASSQSGRGYNEQFF.

Regarding this clone: From the germline J gene comes the end of the CDR3, since the read stops 3 residues before it. V and J are TRBV20-1 and TRBJ2-1, with 13 positions matching TRBD2. The ends lost 4 bases at V and 7 bases at J; junction bases unmatched: 10. The CDR3 is 16 amino acids. Germline V gene sequence: CDR1 DFQATT, CDR2 SNEGSKA (reference sequence). CDR3 DNA (partial): TGCAGTGCTATCAGGACCAGGACTAGCGGGAGTAATGAG. Residues: CSAIRTRTSGSNE. The entire CDR3 reads CSAIRTRTSGSNEQFF.